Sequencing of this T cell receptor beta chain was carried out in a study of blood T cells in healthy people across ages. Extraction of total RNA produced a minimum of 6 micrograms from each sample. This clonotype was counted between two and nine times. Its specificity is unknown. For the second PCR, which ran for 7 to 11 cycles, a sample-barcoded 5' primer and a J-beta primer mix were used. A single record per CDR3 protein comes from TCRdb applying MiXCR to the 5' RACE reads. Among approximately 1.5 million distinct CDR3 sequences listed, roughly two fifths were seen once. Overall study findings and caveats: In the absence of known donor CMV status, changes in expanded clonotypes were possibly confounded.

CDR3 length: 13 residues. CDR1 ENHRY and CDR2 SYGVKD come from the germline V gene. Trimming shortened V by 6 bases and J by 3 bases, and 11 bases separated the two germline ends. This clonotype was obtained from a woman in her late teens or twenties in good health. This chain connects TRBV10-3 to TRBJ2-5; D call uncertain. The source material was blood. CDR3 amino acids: CAISKLIEETQYF. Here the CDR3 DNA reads TGTGCCATCAGCAAATTAATCGAAGAGACCCAGTACTTC.